This T cell receptor (beta chain) originates from a study of blood T cell repertoires in COVID-19. Background on the study: Researchers got acute and convalescent COVID-19 samples from the United States, Italy and Spain. PBMCs, B-cell-depleted T cells, or T cells were the source of the cDNA or gDNA that made up the material.

As handled by the study authors: By means of reference gene primer amplification, nucleated cell counts were estimated. TCRdb's copy holds only in-frame clones and misses some; the assay was immunoSEQ multiplex PCR. V and J calls and clone size follow that table, whereas D and trimming were derived from the DNA. The table lists about 240,000 clones, roughly 80% of them singletons. V was pared by 6 bases and J by 2 bases, with 5 bases of the junction left unmatched. Per the germline V gene, CDR1 is SNHLY and CDR2 is FYNNEI. CDR3 length: 15 residues. Sequencing input: peripheral blood. The TCR was taken from a woman older than 75 with acute or convalescent COVID-19. This chain connects TRBV2 to TRBJ2-3; 10 nucleotides match TRBD2. The CDR3 region is CASRATSGVTDTQYF. In DNA form, the CDR3 reads TGTGCCAGCAGAGCCACTAGCGGGGTCACAGATACGCAGTATTTT.